A single sample is the source of the 29 T cell receptor beta chains below, sequenced in a study of cytomegalovirus exposure and HLA in healthy donors. With 60 Vbeta and 13 Jbeta primers, the PCR was carried out. Method: immunoSEQ multiplex PCR; TCRdb's copy keeps in-frame clones and lacks some. The data show roughly 140,000 clones, roughly three quarters seen once. The sample comprised PBMCs. These receptor sequences come from a young man in good health and CMV-seronegative.

The chain has TRBV28 and TRBJ1-3, with D tentatively TRBD1 (5 bases). The germline V gene has CDR1 MDHEN and CDR2 SYDVKM. The germline V and J ends were trimmed by 3 bases and 9 bases, with 9 bases remaining between them. The CDR3 contains 12 residues. The CDR3 DNA reads as TGTGCCAGCAGTTTGGGAACAGGCACCATATATTTT. As protein: CASSLGTGTIYF.

V usage is TRBV29-1 and J usage is TRBJ2-1; D is possibly TRBD2 (6 bases). The germline CDR1 and CDR2 sequences are SQVTM and ANQGSEA. This CDR3 spans 15 amino acids. Trimming left V 6 bases short and J 9 bases short, with 24 bases between. The DNA of the CDR3 is TGCAGCGTCCGACCCTGGGGTGGCGGGGCGGGTGAGCAGTTCTTC. Translating gives CSVRPWGGGAGEQFF.

This clone was counted once. V gene TRBV5-1 combines with J gene TRBJ2-5, with 14 nucleotides matching TRBD2. V lost 4 bases and J lost 4; bases outside the gene matches: 3. The germline gives CDR1 SGHRS, CDR2 YFSETQ. The CDR3 is made up of 15 amino acids. The CDR3: CASSLGLAGVETQYF. The CDR3 bases are TGCGCCAGCAGCCTGGGACTAGCGGGAGTAGAGACCCAGTACTTC.

A single count supports this clone. The V gene is TRBV5-1, the J gene TRBJ1-2, with D tentatively TRBD1 (6 bases). The CDR3 has 17 amino acids. The germline gives CDR1 SGHRS, CDR2 YFSETQ. V dropped 0 bases and J dropped 5 bases, with 20 bases sitting between them. The CDR3 here is CASSLAGDAHVPYGYTF. The CDR3 coding sequence is TGCGCCAGCAGCTTGGCAGGGGACGCCCATGTTCCTTATGGCTACACCTTC. Together with reference TRBV5-1 and TRBJ1-2, the CDR3 gives the full variable domain: KAGVTQTPRYLIKTRGQQVTLSCSPISGHRSVSWYQQTPGQGLQFLFEYFSETQRNKGNFPGRFSGRQFSNSRSEMNVSTLELGDSALYLCASSLAGDAHVPYGYTFGSGTRLTVV.

Details on this clone: In the same sample, other DNA sequences code for this CDR3. The V gene is TRBV5-1, the J gene TRBJ2-7, with D perhaps TRBD1 (6 bases). Germline V gene lookup returns CDR1 SGHRS and CDR2 YFSETQ. The CDR3 is 13 residues long. V lost 4 bases, J lost 1 base, and 9 bases lay in between. CDR3 bases: TGCGCCAGCAGCCTGGACAGATCCTACGAGCAGTACTTC. This gives the protein CASSLDRSYEQYF.

This clone was picked up one time. This CDR3 reads CASSLGGQPQHF. The CDR3 DNA follows: TGTGCCAGCAGCTTAGGCGGTCAGCCCCAGCATTTT. This chain uses TRBV13 with TRBJ1-5; no reliable D call. The V gene's germline CDR1 is PRHDT and CDR2 FYEKMQ (reference sequence). V dropped 0 bases and J dropped 6 bases, with 3 bases sitting between them. This CDR3 is 12 amino acids long.

The rearrangement joins TRBV19 to TRBJ1-1; a weak D match, TRBD1 (6 bases). Trimming left V 7 bases short and J 2 bases short, with 23 bases between. The V gene's germline CDR1 is LNHDA and CDR2 SQIVND (reference sequence). The CDR3 covers 17 residues. In DNA form, the CDR3 reads TGTGCCAGTACCACACCCCCGGGACATCTCACCAACACTGAAGCTTTCTTT. Translating it yields CASTTPPGHLTNTEAFF.

The rearrangement uses TRBV12-5 and TRBJ2-2; D is unclear. Germline CDR1 reads LGHNT; CDR2 reads FRNRAP. The CDR3 covers 13 residues. V was pared by 3 bases and J by 3 bases, with 5 bases between. The CDR3 bases are TGTGCTAGTGGTTTCCGAGACACCGGGGAGCTGTTTTTT. It yields the protein CASGFRDTGELFF.

The CDR3 loop reads CASGVGHANTGELFF. CDR3 DNA sequence: TGTGCTAGTGGGGTCGGACACGCGAACACCGGGGAGCTGTTTTTT. The chain couples TRBV12-5 to TRBJ2-2, with D maybe TRBD1 (5 bases). The germline V gene encodes CDR1 LGHNT and CDR2 FRNRAP. The germline V and J ends were trimmed by 6 bases and 0 bases, with 11 bases remaining between them. The CDR3 consists of 15 residues.

The chain combines TRBV19 with TRBJ1-1; TRBD1 matches 8 bases. This CDR3 spans 11 amino acids. V shed 6 bases and J 10 bases; nucleotides not matched to a gene: 4. Germline values: CDR1 LNHDA, CDR2 SQIVND (reference sequence). CDR3 loop: CASSIGTGAFF. The CDR3 nucleotides read TGTGCCAGTAGCATTGGGACAGGAGCTTTCTTT.

The chain recombines TRBV5-1 with TRBJ1-2; a weak D match, TRBD1 (5 bases). The CDR3 is 12 residues long. Germline V gene data show CDR1 as SGHRS and CDR2 as YFSETQ. V shed 4 bases and J shed 12 bases, with 16 bases lying between them. The CDR3 region has the DNA TGCGCCAGCAGCACGGACACTGTGACACACACCTTC. This gives the protein CASSTDTVTHTF.

This clone has a single count. The CDR3 spells CASSQIGGSHGYTF. In DNA form, the CDR3 reads TGTGCCAGCAGCCAAATAGGGGGTTCCCACGGCTACACCTTC. The rearrangement joins TRBV14 to TRBJ1-2; D might be TRBD1 (6 bases). Germline values: CDR1 SGHDN, CDR2 FVKESK. The CDR3 length is 14 residues. V was trimmed by 2 bases and J by 8 bases, leaving 15 bases between them.

This clone was counted many times. The rearrangement uses TRBV2 and TRBJ1-5; D is perhaps TRBD1 (5 bases). Germline V gene lookup returns CDR1 SNHLY and CDR2 FYNNEI. The length of the CDR3 is 14 residues. Trimming took off 7 bases at V and 2 bases at J, with 12 bases between the two ends. This CDR3 reads CASKSTRGNQPQHF. CDR3 DNA sequence: TGTGCCAGCAAGAGCACCAGGGGCAATCAGCCCCAGCATTTT.

The rearrangement joins TRBV6-5 to TRBJ1-2, with 11 positions matching TRBD1. V was pared by 5 bases and J by 5 bases, with 4 bases of the junction left unmatched. The CDR3 consists of 14 residues. The germline CDR1 and CDR2 sequences are MNHEY and SVGAGI. In DNA form, the CDR3 reads TGTGCCAGCAGTCCGGACAGGGGGCCTTATGGCTACACCTTC. It encodes CASSPDRGPYGYTF.

The chain has TRBV6-4 and TRBJ1-6, with a weak D call TRBD1 (6 bases). The CDR3 is 14 amino acids. V shed 6 bases and J shed 6 bases, with 12 bases lying between them. Looked up from germline, CDR1 is MRHNA and CDR2 is SNTAGT. As DNA, the CDR3 is TGTGCCAGCAGCGCCGGGACACCTAATTCACCCCTCCACTTT. Translated, it gives CASSAGTPNSPLHF.

The chain links TRBV2 to TRBJ1-1; TRBD1 is a possible D gene (5 bases). CDR3 length: 14 residues. V was trimmed by 5 bases and J by 7 bases, leaving 17 bases between them. Germline assignment: CDR1 SNHLY and CDR2 FYNNEI. This CDR3 is CASSLNQGGVEAFF. The CDR3 region has the DNA TGTGCCAGCAGTCTGAATCAGGGAGGGGTTGAAGCTTTCTTT. The variable domain in full, with the rest retrieved from reference TRBV2 and TRBJ1-1, is EPEVTQTPSHQVTQMGQEVILRCVPISNHLYFYWYRQILGQKVEFLVSFYNNEISEKSEIFDDQFSVERPDGSNFTLKIRSTKLEDSAMYFCASSLNQGGVEAFFGQGTRLTVV.

The J gene is TRBJ2-7, the V gene TRBV28; TRBD2 matches 7 bases. The CDR3 loop spans 14 amino acids. Per the germline V gene, CDR1 is MDHEN and CDR2 is SYDVKM. V lost 7 bases, J lost 2 bases, and 8 bases stayed unmatched. CDR3 loop: CASIPAGRAYEQYF. The CDR3 DNA reads as TGTGCCAGCATACCCGCAGGGAGGGCCTACGAGCAGTACTTC.

The sample holds a few counts of this clone. The V gene is TRBV28, the J gene TRBJ1-4; maybe TRBD1 (5 bases). V gave up 8 bases and J gave up 7 bases, with 14 bases separating them. The CDR3 runs to 13 residues. CDR1 is MDHEN and CDR2 is SYDVKM in the germline V gene. The CDR3 DNA sequence: TGTGCCAGCGGTCAGGGTATATTTGAAAAACTGTTTTTT. Translation gives CASGQGIFEKLFF.

This rearrangement joins TRBV10-1 to TRBJ1-6; 7 nucleotides match TRBD1. The CDR3 has 13 amino acids. Germline loops: CDR1 WNHNN, CDR2 SYGVQD (reference sequence). V shed 3 bases, J shed 9 bases, and the junction held 2 bases outside the gene matches. Here the CDR3 reads CASSEYRGSPLHF. CDR3 DNA: TGCGCCAGCAGTGAATACAGGGGTTCACCCCTCCACTTT.

This clone has a handful of counts. The chain recombines TRBV2 with TRBJ2-7; 7 positions agree with TRBD2. Unmatched junction bases numbered 6, after V lost 6 bases and J lost 1 base. The CDR3 totals 14 residues. Germline-derived CDR1 and CDR2 are SNHLY and FYNNEI. In DNA form, the CDR3 reads TGTGCCAGCAGGGGGGGGGTCAAGTCCTACGAGCAGTACTTC. It is translated as CASRGGVKSYEQYF.

V usage is TRBV9 and J usage is TRBJ1-5; D uncertain. The V and J ends lost 0 bases and 2 bases respectively, with 9 bases between them. CDR3 length equals 15 residues. CDR1 is SGDLS and CDR2 is YYNGEE in the germline V gene. CDR3 nucleotides: TGTGCCAGCAGCGTAGGGCCGCAGGGCAATCAGCCCCAGCATTTT. The encoded protein is CASSVGPQGNQPQHF.

The chain combines TRBV7-6 with TRBJ1-1, with TRBD1 as a possible D gene (5 bases). Germline V gene data show CDR1 as SGHVS and CDR2 as FNYEAQ. V was trimmed by 5 bases and J by 5 bases, leaving 9 bases between them. CDR3 length: 12 residues. CDR3 nucleotide sequence: TGTGCCAGCAGCCCACGGGGGACTGAAGCTTTCTTT. Translated: CASSPRGTEAFF.

This chain uses TRBV19 with TRBJ1-5; TRBD1 matches 12 bases. The germline CDR1 and CDR2 sequences are LNHDA and SQIVND (reference sequence). With 5 bases clipped from V and 2 bases from J, the junction kept 13 bases outside the gene matches. This CDR3 comprises 19 residues. CDR3 sequence reads: CASSSNSGQGALGNQPQHF. CDR3 nucleotide sequence: TGTGCCAGTAGTTCTAACTCGGGACAGGGGGCGCTAGGCAATCAGCCCCAGCATTTT.

The chain combines TRBV5-1 with TRBJ2-1, with a weak D call TRBD2 (6 bases). V was clipped by 5 bases and J by 0 bases, with 6 bases between them. The length of the CDR3 is 13 residues. Germline V gene sequence: CDR1 SGHRS, CDR2 YFSETQ. The CDR3 sequence is CASRRDSYNEQFF. The CDR3 DNA follows: TGCGCCAGCAGGCGGGACTCCTACAATGAGCAGTTCTTC.

This clone has only a few counts. DNA for the CDR3: TGTGCCAGCAGTTTTCATGGACTAGCGGACCCCTACGAGCAGTACTTC. Its protein is CASSFHGLADPYEQYF. The chain uses TRBV27 and TRBJ2-7; 10 bases line up with TRBD2. V lost 3 bases to trimming and J lost 2 bases; unmatched junction nucleotides: 7. From germline, CDR1 is MNHEY and CDR2 SMNVEV (reference sequence). The CDR3 extends over 16 amino acids.

The rearrangement links TRBV6-5 to TRBJ1-1, with a weak D call TRBD1 (6 bases). V was pared by 10 bases and J by 8 bases, with 20 bases between. Germline V gene lookup returns CDR1 MNHEY and CDR2 SVGAGI. The CDR3 loop spans 13 amino acids. CDR3 sequence reads: CATSPGVKREAFF. The CDR3 DNA follows: TGTGCCACCTCCCCAGGGGTTAAGCGAGAAGCTTTCTTT.

The table lists this clone with a few counts. This chain uses TRBV4-1 with TRBJ2-5; D is undetermined. Matching the DNA end better, TRBJ2-7 makes the J call doubtful. Germline V gene lookup returns CDR1 MGHRA and CDR2 YSYEKL. The CDR3 is 15 residues long. The CDR3 protein is CASSQDWASSYEQYF. The CDR3 DNA reads as TGCGCCAGCAGCCAAGATTGGGCGAGCTCCTACGAGCAGTACTTC.

V is TRBV6-5 and J is TRBJ2-7; 9 bases align to TRBD2. This CDR3 is built from 14 residues. V lost 2 bases and J lost 7; bases outside the gene matches: 6. Germline loops: CDR1 MNHEY, CDR2 SVGAGI. The CDR3, as DNA: TGTGCCAGCAGTTACATGACTAGCGGCTTGGAGCAGTACTTC. It encodes CASSYMTSGLEQYF.

V and J are TRBV11-2 and TRBJ2-5; 12 bases map to TRBD2. J lost 1 base, V lost 8 bases, and 8 bases had no gene match. Per the germline V gene, CDR1 is SGHAT and CDR2 is FQNNGV. The CDR3 sequence is 16 residues long. Here the CDR3 reads CASGQGLAGVQETQYF. The DNA for the CDR3 is TGTGCCAGCGGGCAGGGACTAGCGGGCGTCCAAGAGACCCAGTACTTC.